The rows below give T cell receptor beta chains drawn from one sample of a study of identical twins. Via MiXCR, TCRdb re-called the 5' RACE reads, giving one row per CDR3 protein. The table lists some 100,000 distinct CDR3 sequences, 4.5% to 6.5% of them singletons. Specimen: memory T cells sorted from blood. The receptors derive from a woman between 50 and 59 years old in good health. The CDR3 runs from the conserved cysteine through the conserved F or W. D genes are given only for firm matches. The size field is filled for only some rows; it gives once, few, many or a size class.

D: TRBD1; V: TRBV30; J: TRBJ2-2; size: many; DNA: TGTGCCTGGAGAGAACAGGGGTCGGACACCGGGGAGCTGTTTTTT; CDR3: CAWREQGSDTGELFF
D: TRBD2; V: TRBV30; J: TRBJ2-1; size: many; DNA: TGTGCCTGGAGAATCTTTAGCGGGAGGGGGAATGAGCAGTTCTTC; CDR3: CAWRIFSGRGNEQFF
D: -; V: TRBV4-1; J: TRBJ2-1; size: many; DNA: TGCGCCAGCAGCCAAGAGGGAGCAGGGACCCTGTATCGGTTCTTC; CDR3: CASSQEGAGTLYRFF
D: -; V: TRBV20-1; J: TRBJ2-1; size: few; DNA: TGCAGTGCTAGGTCGTACAATGAGCAGTTCTTC; CDR3: CSARSYNEQFF
D: -; V: TRBV20-1; J: TRBJ2-5; size: few; DNA: TGCAGTGCTGCCTTCCTAGGGGAGACCCAGTACTTC; CDR3: CSAAFLGETQYF
D: TRBD2; V: TRBV2; J: TRBJ2-1; size: many; DNA: TGTGCCAGCAGGGCCCAGCGGGAGATCAATGAGCAGTTCTTC; CDR3: CASRAQREINEQFF
D: -; V: TRBV30; J: TRBJ1-3; size: -; DNA: TGTGCCTGGAGTCCGACATCCTCTGGAAACACCATATATTTT; CDR3: CAWSPTSSGNTIYF
D: -; V: TRBV5-1; J: TRBJ1-6; size: many; DNA: TGCGCCAGCAGCTTCGGCCCCGGGGGGAGAGGCTATAATTCACCCCTCCACTTT; CDR3: CASSFGPGGRGYNSPLHF
D: -; V: TRBV5-1; J: TRBJ1-5; size: many; DNA: TGCGCCAGCAGCGCACAGGGAGGTAGCAATCAGCCCCAGCATTTT; CDR3: CASSAQGGSNQPQHF
D: TRBD1; V: TRBV19; J: TRBJ2-1; size: few; DNA: TGTGCCAGTAGTTTCCGGGACAGTTCCAATGAGCAGTTCTTC; CDR3: CASSFRDSSNEQFF
D: -; V: TRBV10-2; J: TRBJ2-3; size: many; DNA: TGCGCCAGCAGTGTCGTGACGGGCGGAGATACGCAGTATTTT; CDR3: CASSVVTGGDTQYF
D: -; V: TRBV5-1; J: TRBJ2-3; size: many; DNA: TGCGCCAGCAGAGCTTGGGGGACGACCACAGATACGCAGTATTTT; CDR3: CASRAWGTTTDTQYF
D: -; V: TRBV19; J: TRBJ2-1; size: few; DNA: TGTGCCAGTAGTATCCGGGTTCGGGTGCCCAATGAGCAGTTCTTC; CDR3: CASSIRVRVPNEQFF
D: TRBD1; V: TRBV7-2; J: TRBJ2-6; size: few; DNA: TGTGCCAGCAGCTTAGTCGGGACAGGGAGTGGGGCCAACGTCCTGACTTTC; CDR3: CASSLVGTGSGANVLTF
D: TRBD2; V: TRBV4-1; J: TRBJ2-3; size: many; DNA: TGCGCCAGCAGCCAAGAAGAAAGAGGGAGGGGCGGCACAGATACGCAGTATTTT; CDR3: CASSQEERGRGGTDTQYF
D: -; V: TRBV19; J: TRBJ2-5; size: many; DNA: TGTGCCTCCCAAAGGCGTTACCAAGAGACCCAGTACTTC; CDR3: CASQRRYQETQYF
D: -; V: TRBV30; J: TRBJ1-5; size: many; DNA: TGTGCCTGGAGTGTACGAGGGTCCGGTCAGCCCCAGCATTTT; CDR3: CAWSVRGSGQPQHF
D: -; V: TRBV5-1; J: TRBJ2-7; size: many; DNA: TGCGCCAGCAGCTTAGGGCGAGGGCGCGAGCAGTACTTC; CDR3: CASSLGRGREQYF
D: TRBD2; V: TRBV15; J: TRBJ2-1; size: many; DNA: TGTGCCACCAGCAGGACTAGCGGGAATGATGAGCAGTTCTTC; CDR3: CATSRTSGNDEQFF
D: -; V: TRBV27; J: TRBJ2-2; size: few; DNA: TGTGCCAGCAGTTTGAGGGGTTGGGGCACCGGGGAGCTGTTTTTT; CDR3: CASSLRGWGTGELFF
D: -; V: TRBV6-2/TRBV6-3; J: TRBJ2-6; size: -; DNA: TGTGCCAGCAGTTTAACACAGTATGGGGCCAACGTCCTGACTTTC; CDR3: CASSLTQYGANVLTF
D: -; V: TRBV5-4; J: TRBJ2-3; size: few; DNA: TGTGCCAGCAGCTTGGGGCAGGATACAGATACGCAGTATTTT; CDR3: CASSLGQDTDTQYF
D: TRBD2; V: TRBV11-3; J: TRBJ2-7; size: -; DNA: TGTGCCAGCAGCAGCGGACTAGCGGGTACTTTCTACGAGCAGTACTTC; CDR3: CASSSGLAGTFYEQYF
D: -; V: TRBV29-1; J: TRBJ1-1; size: many; DNA: TGCAGCGTCCGACTCGGGGTAAACACTGAAGCTTTCTTT; CDR3: CSVRLGVNTEAFF
D: TRBD1; V: TRBV7-3; J: TRBJ2-1; size: -; DNA: TGTGCCAGCAGCTTTCCGGGACAGGAGAACAATGAGCAGTTCTTC; CDR3: CASSFPGQENNEQFF
D: -; V: TRBV11-1; J: TRBJ2-1; size: -; DNA: TGTGCCAGCAGCTTAGGTAATAGCGGCTACAACAATGAGCAGTTCTTC; CDR3: CASSLGNSGYNNEQFF
D: -; V: TRBV13; J: TRBJ2-3; size: few; DNA: TGTGCCAGCAGCTTAGGGGGACCCGGCGGTGGGGCAGATACGCAGTATTTT; CDR3: CASSLGGPGGGADTQYF
D: -; V: TRBV29-1; J: TRBJ1-1; size: many; DNA: TGCAGCGTTGGAGGGACCGCCTATGAAGCTTTCTTT; CDR3: CSVGGTAYEAFF
D: TRBD2; V: TRBV11-3; J: TRBJ2-1; size: -; DNA: TGTGCCAGCAGCTTACCGACTAGCGGCGACAATGAGCAGTTCTTC; CDR3: CASSLPTSGDNEQFF
D: TRBD1; V: TRBV7-9; J: TRBJ1-6; size: many; DNA: TGTGCCAGCAGGGACAGGACAGCTTATAATTCACCCCTCCACTTT; CDR3: CASRDRTAYNSPLHF
D: TRBD2; V: TRBV6-1; J: TRBJ2-3; size: many; DNA: TGTGCCAGCAGAGGGACTAGCGGGATGAATACGCAGTATTTT; CDR3: CASRGTSGMNTQYF
D: -; V: TRBV30; J: TRBJ2-1; size: many; DNA: TGTGCCTGGAGTCCTAAGGGGGAGGGGGATGAGCAGTTCTTC; CDR3: CAWSPKGEGDEQFF
D: TRBD1; V: TRBV5-4; J: TRBJ2-1; size: few; DNA: TGTGCCAGCAGCTTGTCGTCGGGACAGGGGGCGGGTGAGCAGTTCTTC; CDR3: CASSLSSGQGAGEQFF
D: TRBD2; V: TRBV10-3; J: TRBJ2-1; size: many; DNA: TGTGCCACCATGGTAGGCGGGAGGCCCAACAATGAGCAGTTCTTC; CDR3: CATMVGGRPNNEQFF
D: -; V: TRBV6-5; J: TRBJ2-5; size: many; DNA: TGTGCCAGCAGTTTAGGCCAGACCCAGTACTTC; CDR3: CASSLGQTQYF
D: TRBD2; V: TRBV6-2/TRBV6-3; J: TRBJ2-7; size: many; DNA: TGTGCCAGCAGACGGGGACTAGCGGGAGGCCTCAAATCCTACGAGCAGTACTTC; CDR3: CASRRGLAGGLKSYEQYF
D: -; V: TRBV11-1; J: TRBJ2-5; size: many; DNA: TGTGCCAGCACCCTGGAGGGAGAGACCCAGTACTTC; CDR3: CASTLEGETQYF
D: -; V: TRBV2; J: TRBJ2-3; size: many; DNA: TGTGCCAGCAGTGCCGAAAAGACAGATACGCAGTATTTT; CDR3: CASSAEKTDTQYF
D: TRBD1; V: TRBV3-1; J: TRBJ2-5; size: many; DNA: TGTGCCAGCAGCCGCAGGGGGCAAGAGACCCAGTACTTC; CDR3: CASSRRGQETQYF
D: -; V: TRBV20-1; J: TRBJ2-2; size: many; DNA: TGCAGTGCTAGGGTCGGGAGCGCCGGGGAGCTGTTTTTT; CDR3: CSARVGSAGELFF
D: -; V: TRBV7-9; J: TRBJ2-1; size: many; DNA: TGTGCCAGCAGCCAAGCCGGGACTTTTGGGGATGAGCAGTTCTTC; CDR3: CASSQAGTFGDEQFF
D: -; V: TRBV5-5; J: TRBJ2-2; size: many; DNA: TGTGCCAGCAGCTTGTATTCAGCGAACACCGGGGAGCTGTTTTTT; CDR3: CASSLYSANTGELFF
D: -; V: TRBV2; J: TRBJ1-4; size: -; DNA: TGTGCCAGCAGTGTAAGTCGAGGGGCTGTGTTTTTT; CDR3: CASSVSRGAVFF
D: TRBD1; V: TRBV29-1; J: TRBJ1-5; size: many; DNA: TGCAGCGTTGGAGGGGGCGATCAGCCCCAGCATTTT; CDR3: CSVGGGDQPQHF
D: -; V: TRBV5-1; J: TRBJ1-4; size: many; DNA: TGCGCCAGCAGCTTCCTGGATATTAATGAAAAACTGTTTTTT; CDR3: CASSFLDINEKLFF
D: -; V: TRBV10-3; J: TRBJ2-7; size: -; DNA: TGTGCCATCAGTGGAAATCGACAACCCTACGAGCAGTACTTC; CDR3: CAISGNRQPYEQYF
D: TRBD1; V: TRBV5-1; J: TRBJ1-1; size: many; DNA: TGCGCCAGCAGCAGGGGAGGACAGGGCCCAAAGAACACTGAAGCTTTCTTT; CDR3: CASSRGGQGPKNTEAFF
D: TRBD1; V: TRBV10-2; J: TRBJ2-5; size: many; DNA: TGCGCCAGCAGTACCGGGACAGGGAAAGAGACCCAGTACTTC; CDR3: CASSTGTGKETQYF
D: -; V: TRBV20-1; J: TRBJ2-7; size: -; DNA: TGCAGTGCTAAAGGGACAACCTACGAGCAGTACTTC; CDR3: CSAKGTTYEQYF
D: -; V: TRBV2; J: TRBJ2-5; size: many; DNA: TGTGCCAGCAGTGTAGGGAACCAAGAGACCCAGTACTTC; CDR3: CASSVGNQETQYF
D: -; V: TRBV15; J: TRBJ2-1; size: many; DNA: TGTGCCACCAGCCCCCGCCGGGGTGAGGGAGCGGACAATGAGCAGTTCTTC; CDR3: CATSPRRGEGADNEQFF
D: TRBD1; V: TRBV20-1; J: TRBJ1-2; size: many; DNA: TGCAGTGCTAGAGATTATGGTTTAGGACAGGAGACTGGCTACACCTTC; CDR3: CSARDYGLGQETGYTF
D: TRBD2; V: TRBV9; J: TRBJ2-1; size: many; DNA: TGTGCCAGCAGCGTAGGCCTAGCGGGCCTCTCCTACAATGAGCAGTTCTTC; CDR3: CASSVGLAGLSYNEQFF
D: -; V: TRBV12-3/TRBV12-4; J: TRBJ1-2; size: -; DNA: TGTGCCAGCAGTTTACGGTCCGGGGACTATGGCTACACCTTC; CDR3: CASSLRSGDYGYTF